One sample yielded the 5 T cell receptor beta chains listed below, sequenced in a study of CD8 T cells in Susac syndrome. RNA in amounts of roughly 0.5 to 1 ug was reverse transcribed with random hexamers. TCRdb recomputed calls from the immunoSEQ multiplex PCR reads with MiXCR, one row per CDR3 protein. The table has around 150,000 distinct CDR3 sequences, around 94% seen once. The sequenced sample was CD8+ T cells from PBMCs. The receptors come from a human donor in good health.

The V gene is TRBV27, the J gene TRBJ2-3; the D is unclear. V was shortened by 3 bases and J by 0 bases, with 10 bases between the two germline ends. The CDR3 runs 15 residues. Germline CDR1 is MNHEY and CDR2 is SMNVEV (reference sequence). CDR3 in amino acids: CASSLVPASTDTQYF. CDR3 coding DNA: TGTGCCAGCAGTTTGGTCCCCGCAAGCACAGATACGCAGTATTTT.

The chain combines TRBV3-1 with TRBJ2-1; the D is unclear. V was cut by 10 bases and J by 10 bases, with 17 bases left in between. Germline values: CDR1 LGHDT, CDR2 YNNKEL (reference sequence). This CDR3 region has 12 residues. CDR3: CAILTTGYEQFF. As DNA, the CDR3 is TGTGCCATTCTAACGACTGGGTACGAGCAGTTCTTC.

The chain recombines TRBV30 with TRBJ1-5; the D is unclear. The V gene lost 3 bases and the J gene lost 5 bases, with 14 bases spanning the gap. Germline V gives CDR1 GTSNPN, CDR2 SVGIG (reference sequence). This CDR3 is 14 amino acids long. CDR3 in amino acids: CAWRAGGSDQPQHF. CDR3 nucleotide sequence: TGTGCCTGGAGAGCTGGAGGGAGCGATCAGCCCCAGCATTTT.

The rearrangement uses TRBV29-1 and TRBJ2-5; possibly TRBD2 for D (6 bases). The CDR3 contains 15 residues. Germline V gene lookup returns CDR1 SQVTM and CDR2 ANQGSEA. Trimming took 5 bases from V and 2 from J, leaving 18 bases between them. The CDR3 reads CSVRSGLILQETQYF. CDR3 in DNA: TGCAGCGTTCGGTCGGGACTGATCTTACAAGAGACCCAGTACTTC.

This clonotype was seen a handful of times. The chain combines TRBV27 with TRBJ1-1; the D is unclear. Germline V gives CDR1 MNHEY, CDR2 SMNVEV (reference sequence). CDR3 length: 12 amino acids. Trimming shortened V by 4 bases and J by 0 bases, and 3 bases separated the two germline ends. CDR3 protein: CASSSMNTEAFF. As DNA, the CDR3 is TGTGCCAGCAGTTCCATGAACACTGAAGCTTTCTTT.